This TCR beta chain was documented in a study of blood T cell repertoires in COVID-19. About the study: In each case, the material was cDNA or gDNA derived from T cells, B-cell-depleted T cells, or PBMCs.

Germline CDR1 MDHEN, CDR2 SYDVKM. The CDR3 sequence is 15 residues long. V lost 7 bases to trimming and J lost 0 bases, with 14 bases between them. Original processing notes: From reference gene primer amplification, estimates of nucleated cell counts were derived. Profiled with immunoSEQ multiplex PCR; TCRdb holds only in-frame clones, not every one. The DNA gave D and trimming, while V, J and clone size come from that table. The data hold some 150,000 clones, with roughly 88% observed a single time. Material for sequencing was peripheral blood. The rearrangement links TRBV28 to TRBJ2-3; unclear D gene. The receptor's source is a woman aged 45-60 years with acute or convalescent COVID-19. In DNA, the CDR3 is TGTGCCAGCATTACCCGGCGGCTAAGCACAGATACGCAGTATTTT. This gives the protein CASITRRLSTDTQYF.